The following is a T cell receptor (beta chain) sequence with its context. The record originates from a study of blood T cell repertoires in COVID-19. For the study at large: PBMCs, B-cell-depleted T cells, or T cells provided the cDNA or gDNA that made up the material.

TCRdb keeps only in-frame clones here, not all; method: immunoSEQ multiplex PCR. Of about 50,000 clones in the sample, around 88% were seen once. V lost 3 bases to trimming and J lost 4 bases, with 5 bases between them. The CDR3 loop spans 12 amino acids. The sample comprised peripheral blood. J is TRBJ2-3 and V is TRBV12-3 or TRBV12-4; unclear D gene. The receptor's source is a woman aged 55-75 years with acute or convalescent COVID-19. For the CDR3, the DNA is TGTGCCAGCAGTTTCCTAGCAGATACGCAGTATTTT. Translated: CASSFLADTQYF.